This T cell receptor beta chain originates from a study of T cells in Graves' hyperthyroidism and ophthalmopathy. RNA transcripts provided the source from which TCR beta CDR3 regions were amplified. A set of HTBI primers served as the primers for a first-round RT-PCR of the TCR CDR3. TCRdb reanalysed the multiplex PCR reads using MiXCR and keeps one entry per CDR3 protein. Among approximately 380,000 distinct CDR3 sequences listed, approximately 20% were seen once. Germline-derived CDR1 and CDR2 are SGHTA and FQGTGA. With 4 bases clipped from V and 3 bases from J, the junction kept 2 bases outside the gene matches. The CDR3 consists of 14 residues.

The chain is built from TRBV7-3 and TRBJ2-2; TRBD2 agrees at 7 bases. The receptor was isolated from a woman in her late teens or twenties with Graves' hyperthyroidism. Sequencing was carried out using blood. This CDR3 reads CASSSGRDTGELFF. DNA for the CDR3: TGTGCCAGCAGCTCGGGGAGGGACACCGGGGAGCTGTTTTTT.